The present T cell receptor (beta chain) was sequenced within a study of shared clonotypes between healthy human individuals. Recent vaccinations or acute infections were absent in the healthy HIV-negative adult donors. TCRdb keeps only in-frame clones here, not all; method: immunoSEQ multiplex PCR. The data show approximately 2.4 million clones, with more than 90% seen just once and around 0.13% held by the top ten. This TCR was recovered from a man younger than 30 in good health. The sequencing sample was made of naive CD4+ T cells sorted from blood. Subset noted: CD45RA+ positively selected.

CDR3 sequence: CASSVWDWNSPLHF. The CDR3 nucleotides are TGTGCCAGCAGCGTATGGGACTGGAATTCACCCCTCCACTTT. The J gene is TRBJ1-6, the V gene TRBV9; a possible D gene is TRBD1 (5 bases). The V end was cut by 1 base, the J end by 7 bases, with 9 bases between. This CDR3 comprises 14 residues. CDR1 is SGDLS and CDR2 is YYNGEE in the germline V gene.